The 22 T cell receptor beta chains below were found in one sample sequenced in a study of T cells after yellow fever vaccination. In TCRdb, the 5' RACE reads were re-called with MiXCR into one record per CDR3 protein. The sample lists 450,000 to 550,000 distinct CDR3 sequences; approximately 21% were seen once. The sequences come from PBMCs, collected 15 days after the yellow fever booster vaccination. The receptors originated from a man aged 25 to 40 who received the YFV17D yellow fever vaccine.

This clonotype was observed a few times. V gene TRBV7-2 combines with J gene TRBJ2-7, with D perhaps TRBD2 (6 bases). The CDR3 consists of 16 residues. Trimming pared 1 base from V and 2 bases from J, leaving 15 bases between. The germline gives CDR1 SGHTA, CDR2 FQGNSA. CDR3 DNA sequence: TGTGCCAGCAGCTTAGTCGGATTAGCGGAAGCCTACGAGCAGTACTTC. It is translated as CASSLVGLAEAYEQYF.

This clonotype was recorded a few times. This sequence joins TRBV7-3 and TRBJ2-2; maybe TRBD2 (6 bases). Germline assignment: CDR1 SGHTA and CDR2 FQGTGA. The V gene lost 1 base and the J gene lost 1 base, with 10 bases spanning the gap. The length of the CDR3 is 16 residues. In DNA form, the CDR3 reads TGTGCCAGCAGCTTAAACGGGGGTATGAACACCGGGGAGCTGTTTTTT. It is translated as CASSLNGGMNTGELFF.

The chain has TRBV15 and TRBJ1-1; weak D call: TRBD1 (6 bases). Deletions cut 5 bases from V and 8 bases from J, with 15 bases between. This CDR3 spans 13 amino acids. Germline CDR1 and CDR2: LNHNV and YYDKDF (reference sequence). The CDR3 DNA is TGTGCCACCAGCGTCTTGGGGGCCCGAGAAGCTTTCTTT. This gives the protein CATSVLGAREAFF.

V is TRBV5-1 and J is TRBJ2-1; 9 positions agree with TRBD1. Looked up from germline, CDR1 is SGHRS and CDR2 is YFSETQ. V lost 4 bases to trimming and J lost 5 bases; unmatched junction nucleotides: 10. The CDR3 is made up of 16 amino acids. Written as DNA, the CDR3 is TGCGCCAGCAGCAGAACGCCGGGACAGGGAAACAATGAGCAGTTCTTC. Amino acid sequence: CASSRTPGQGNNEQFF.

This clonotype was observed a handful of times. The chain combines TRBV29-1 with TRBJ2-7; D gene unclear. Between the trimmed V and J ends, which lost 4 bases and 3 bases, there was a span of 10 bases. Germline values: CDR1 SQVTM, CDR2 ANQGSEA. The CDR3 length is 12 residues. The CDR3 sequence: CSVVQDYYEQYF. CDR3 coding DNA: TGCAGCGTTGTCCAGGATTACTACGAGCAGTACTTC.

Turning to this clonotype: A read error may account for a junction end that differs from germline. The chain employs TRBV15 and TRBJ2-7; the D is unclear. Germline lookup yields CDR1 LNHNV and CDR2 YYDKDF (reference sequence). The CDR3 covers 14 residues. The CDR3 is CATSRDQFSYEQYF. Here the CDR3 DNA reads TGTGCGACCAGCAGAGATCAGTTTTCCTACGAGCAGTACTTC.

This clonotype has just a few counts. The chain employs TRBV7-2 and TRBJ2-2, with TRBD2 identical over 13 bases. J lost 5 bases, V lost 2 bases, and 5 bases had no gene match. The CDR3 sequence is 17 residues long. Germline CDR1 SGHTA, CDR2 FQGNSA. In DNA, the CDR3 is TGTGCCAGCAGCTTATCCCGGGGACTAGCGGGAACCGGGGAGCTGTTTTTT. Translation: CASSLSRGLAGTGELFF. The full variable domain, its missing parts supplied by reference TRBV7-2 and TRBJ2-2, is GAGVSQSPSNKVTEKGKDVELRCDPISGHTALYWYRQSLGQGLEFLIYFQGNSAPDKSGLPSDRFSAERTGGSVSTLTIQRTQQEDSAVYLCASSLSRGLAGTGELFFGEGSRLTVL.

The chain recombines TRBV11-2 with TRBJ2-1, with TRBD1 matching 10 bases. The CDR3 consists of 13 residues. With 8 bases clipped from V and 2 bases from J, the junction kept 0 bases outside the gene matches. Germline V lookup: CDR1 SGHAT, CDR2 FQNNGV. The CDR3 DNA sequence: TGTGCCAGCGGGACAGGGGCCTACAATGAGCAGTTCTTC. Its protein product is CASGTGAYNEQFF.

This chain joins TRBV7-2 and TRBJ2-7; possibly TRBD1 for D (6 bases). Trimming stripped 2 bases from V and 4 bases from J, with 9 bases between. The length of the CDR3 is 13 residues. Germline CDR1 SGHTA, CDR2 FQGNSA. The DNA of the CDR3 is TGTGCCAGCAGCTTAAACAGGGTTTACGAGCAGTACTTC. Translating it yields CASSLNRVYEQYF. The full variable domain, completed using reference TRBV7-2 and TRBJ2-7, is GAGVSQSPSNKVTEKGKDVELRCDPISGHTALYWYRQSLGQGLEFLIYFQGNSAPDKSGLPSDRFSAERTGGSVSTLTIQRTQQEDSAVYLCASSLNRVYEQYFGPGTRLTVT.

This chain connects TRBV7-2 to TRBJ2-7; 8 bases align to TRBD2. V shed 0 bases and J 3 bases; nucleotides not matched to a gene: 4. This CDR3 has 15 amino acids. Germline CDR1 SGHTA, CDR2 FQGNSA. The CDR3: CASSLAGTRGYEQYF. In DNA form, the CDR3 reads TGTGCCAGCAGCTTAGCGGGGACTAGGGGCTACGAGCAGTACTTC.

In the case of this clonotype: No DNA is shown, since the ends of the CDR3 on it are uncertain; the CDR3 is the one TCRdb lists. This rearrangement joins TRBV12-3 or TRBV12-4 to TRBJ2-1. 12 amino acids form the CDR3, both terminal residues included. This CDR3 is CASSSSEDEQFF.

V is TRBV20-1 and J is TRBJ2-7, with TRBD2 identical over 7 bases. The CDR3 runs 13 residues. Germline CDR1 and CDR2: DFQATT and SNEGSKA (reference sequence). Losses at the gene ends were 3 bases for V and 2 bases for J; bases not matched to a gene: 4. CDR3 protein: CSARTSPAYEQYF. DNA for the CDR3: TGCAGTGCTAGGACTAGCCCGGCCTACGAGCAGTACTTC.

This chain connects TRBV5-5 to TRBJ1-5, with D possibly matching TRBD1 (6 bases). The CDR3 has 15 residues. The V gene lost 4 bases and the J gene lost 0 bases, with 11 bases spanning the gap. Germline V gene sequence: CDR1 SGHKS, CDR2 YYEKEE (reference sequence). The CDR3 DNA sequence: TGTGCCAGCAGCCCGGACAGCACTAGCAATCAGCCCCAGCATTTT. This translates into CASSPDSTSNQPQHF.

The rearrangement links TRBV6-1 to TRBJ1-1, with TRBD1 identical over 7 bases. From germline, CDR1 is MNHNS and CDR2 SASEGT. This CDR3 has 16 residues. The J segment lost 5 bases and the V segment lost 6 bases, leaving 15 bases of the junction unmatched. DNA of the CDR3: TGTGCCAGCAGCCCAGCCAAGGGGGCGCGGCGGACTGAAGCTTTCTTT. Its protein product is CASSPAKGARRTEAFF.

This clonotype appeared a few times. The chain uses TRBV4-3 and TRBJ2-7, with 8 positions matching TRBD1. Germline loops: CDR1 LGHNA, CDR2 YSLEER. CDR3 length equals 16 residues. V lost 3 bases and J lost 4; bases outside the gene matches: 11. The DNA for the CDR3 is TGCGCCAGCAGCCATAGTAGGACAGGGAAGTCTTACGAGCAGTACTTC. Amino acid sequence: CASSHSRTGKSYEQYF.

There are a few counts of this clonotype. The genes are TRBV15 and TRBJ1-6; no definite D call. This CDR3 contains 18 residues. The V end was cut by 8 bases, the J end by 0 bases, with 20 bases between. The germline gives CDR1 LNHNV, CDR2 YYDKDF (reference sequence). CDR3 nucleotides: TGTGCCACCCGAAAGGGAATTACCACGAGCTCCTATAATTCACCCCTCCACTTT. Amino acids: CATRKGITTSSYNSPLHF. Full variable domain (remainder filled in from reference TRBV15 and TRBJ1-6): DAMVIQNPRYQVTQFGKPVTLSCSQTLNHNVMYWYQQKSSQAPKLLFHYYDKDFNNEADTPDNFQSRRPNTSFCFLDIRSPGLGDTAMYLCATRKGITTSSYNSPLHFGNGTRLTVT.

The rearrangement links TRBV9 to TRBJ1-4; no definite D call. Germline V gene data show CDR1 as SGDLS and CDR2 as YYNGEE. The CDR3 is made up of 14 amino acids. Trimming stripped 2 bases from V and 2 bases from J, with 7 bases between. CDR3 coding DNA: TGTGCCAGCAGCGTCCAAGGGACTAATGAAAAACTGTTTTTT. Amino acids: CASSVQGTNEKLFF.

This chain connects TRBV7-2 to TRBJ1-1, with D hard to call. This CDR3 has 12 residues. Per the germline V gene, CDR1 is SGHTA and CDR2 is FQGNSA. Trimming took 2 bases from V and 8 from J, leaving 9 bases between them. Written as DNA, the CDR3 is TGTGCCAGCAGCTTAAGTTTGACCGAAGCTTTCTTT. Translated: CASSLSLTEAFF. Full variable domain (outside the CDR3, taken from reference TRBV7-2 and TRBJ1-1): GAGVSQSPSNKVTEKGKDVELRCDPISGHTALYWYRQSLGQGLEFLIYFQGNSAPDKSGLPSDRFSAERTGGSVSTLTIQRTQQEDSAVYLCASSLSLTEAFFGQGTRLTVV.

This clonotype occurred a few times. The CDR3 spells CASSGQVTSAGELFF. The CDR3, as DNA: TGTGCCAGCAGCGGACAGGTTACTTCGGCCGGGGAGCTGTTTTTT. The chain couples TRBV5-4 to TRBJ2-2; 7 nucleotides agree with TRBD1. The CDR3 spans 15 residues. Per germline, CDR1 SGHNT and CDR2 YYREEE (reference sequence). Trimming at V came to 4 bases and at J to 6 bases, leaving 9 bases not matched to a gene.

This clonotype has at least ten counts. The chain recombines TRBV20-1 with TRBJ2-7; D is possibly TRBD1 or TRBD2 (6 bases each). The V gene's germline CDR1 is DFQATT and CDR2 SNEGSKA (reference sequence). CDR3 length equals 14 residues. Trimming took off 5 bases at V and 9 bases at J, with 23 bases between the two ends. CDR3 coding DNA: TGCAGTGCTGTAGGGGGTCCGCCAGACGGGGGGCAGTACTTC. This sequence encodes CSAVGGPPDGGQYF.

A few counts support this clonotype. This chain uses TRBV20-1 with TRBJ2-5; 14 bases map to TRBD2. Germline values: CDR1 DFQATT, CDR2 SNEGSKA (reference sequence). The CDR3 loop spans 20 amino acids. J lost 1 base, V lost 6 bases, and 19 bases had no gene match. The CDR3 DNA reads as TGCAGTGCCCATGGACAGGGACCGGGACTAGCGGGAGAGGCCCAAGAGACCCAGTACTTC. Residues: CSAHGQGPGLAGEAQETQYF.

CDR3 DNA: TGTGCCAGCATGCCGGGACAGGGTTCTTACTATGGCTACACCTTC. This encodes CASMPGQGSYYGYTF. The rearrangement joins TRBV12-3 or TRBV12-4 to TRBJ1-2; 9 positions agree with TRBD1. Unmatched junction bases numbered 9, after V lost 7 bases and J lost 3 bases. The CDR3 is 15 residues long.